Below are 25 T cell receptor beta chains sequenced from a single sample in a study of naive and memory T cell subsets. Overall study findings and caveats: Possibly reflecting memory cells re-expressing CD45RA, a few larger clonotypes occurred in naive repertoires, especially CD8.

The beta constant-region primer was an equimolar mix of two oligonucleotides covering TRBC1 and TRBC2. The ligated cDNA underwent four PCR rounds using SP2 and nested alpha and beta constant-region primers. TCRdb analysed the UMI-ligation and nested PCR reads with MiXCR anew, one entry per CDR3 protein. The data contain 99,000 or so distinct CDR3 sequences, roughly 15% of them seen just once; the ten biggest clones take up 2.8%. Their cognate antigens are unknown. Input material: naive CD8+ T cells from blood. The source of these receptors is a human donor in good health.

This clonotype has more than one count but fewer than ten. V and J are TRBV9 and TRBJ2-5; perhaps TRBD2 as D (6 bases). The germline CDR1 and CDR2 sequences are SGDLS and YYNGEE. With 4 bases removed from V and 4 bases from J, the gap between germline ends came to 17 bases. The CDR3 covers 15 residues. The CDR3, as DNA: TGTGCCAGCAGCCCTAACCCGGGAGTCGGAGAGACCCAGTACTTC. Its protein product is CASSPNPGVGETQYF. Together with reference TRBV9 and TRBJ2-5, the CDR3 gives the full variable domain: DSGVTQTPKHLITATGQRVTLRCSPRSGDLSVYWYQQSLDQGLQFLIQYYNGEERAKGNILERFSAQQFPDLHSELNLSSLELGDSALYFCASSPNPGVGETQYFGPGTRLLVL.

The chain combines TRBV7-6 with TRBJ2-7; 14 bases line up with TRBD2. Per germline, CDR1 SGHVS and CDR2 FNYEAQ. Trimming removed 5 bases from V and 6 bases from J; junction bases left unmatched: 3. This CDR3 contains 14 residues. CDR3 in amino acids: CASSTGLAGVEQYF. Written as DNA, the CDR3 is TGTGCCAGCAGCACGGGACTAGCGGGAGTCGAGCAGTACTTC.

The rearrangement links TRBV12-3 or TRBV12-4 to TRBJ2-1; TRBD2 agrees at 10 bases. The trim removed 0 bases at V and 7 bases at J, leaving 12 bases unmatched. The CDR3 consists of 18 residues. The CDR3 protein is CASSLARTSGSPVNEQFF. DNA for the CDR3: TGTGCCAGCAGTTTAGCGAGGACTAGCGGATCTCCTGTGAATGAGCAGTTCTTC.

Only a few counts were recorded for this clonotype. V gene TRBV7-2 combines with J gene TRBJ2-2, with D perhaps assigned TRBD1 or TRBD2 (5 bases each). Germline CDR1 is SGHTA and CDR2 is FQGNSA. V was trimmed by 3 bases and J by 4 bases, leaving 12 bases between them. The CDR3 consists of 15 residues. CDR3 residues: CASSLARGSTGELFF. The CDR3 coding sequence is TGTGCCAGCAGCTTGGCGAGGGGTAGCACCGGGGAGCTGTTTTTT.

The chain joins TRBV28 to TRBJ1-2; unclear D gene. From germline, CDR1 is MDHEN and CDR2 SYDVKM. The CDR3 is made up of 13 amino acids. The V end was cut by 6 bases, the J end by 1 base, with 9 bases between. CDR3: CASSRDNNYGYTF. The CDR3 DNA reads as TGTGCCAGCAGCCGCGACAATAACTATGGCTACACCTTC.

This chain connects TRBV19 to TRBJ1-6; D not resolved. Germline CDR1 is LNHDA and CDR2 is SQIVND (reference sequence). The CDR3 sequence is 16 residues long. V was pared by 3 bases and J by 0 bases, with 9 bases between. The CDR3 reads CASSIFRSSYNSPLHF. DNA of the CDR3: TGTGCCAGTAGTATTTTCAGAAGCTCCTATAATTCACCCCTCCACTTT.

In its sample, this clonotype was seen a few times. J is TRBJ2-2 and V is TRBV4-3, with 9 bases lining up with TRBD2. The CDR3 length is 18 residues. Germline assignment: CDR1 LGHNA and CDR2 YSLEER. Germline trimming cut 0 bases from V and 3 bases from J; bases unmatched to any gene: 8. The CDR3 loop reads CASSQDVIAGGYTGELFF. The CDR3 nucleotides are TGCGCCAGCAGCCAAGATGTTATTGCGGGAGGGTACACCGGGGAGCTGTTTTTT.

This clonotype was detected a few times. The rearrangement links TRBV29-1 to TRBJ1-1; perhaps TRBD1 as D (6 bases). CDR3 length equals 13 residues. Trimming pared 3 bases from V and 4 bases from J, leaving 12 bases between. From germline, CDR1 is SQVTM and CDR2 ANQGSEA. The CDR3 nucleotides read TGCAGCGTTGAGGGAGGGGGTCCCACTGAAGCTTTCTTT. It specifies CSVEGGGPTEAFF.

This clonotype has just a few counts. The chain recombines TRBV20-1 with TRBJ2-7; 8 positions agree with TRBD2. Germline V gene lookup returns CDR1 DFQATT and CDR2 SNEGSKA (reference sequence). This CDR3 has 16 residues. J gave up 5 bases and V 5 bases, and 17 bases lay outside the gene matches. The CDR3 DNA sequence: TGCAGTGCTGGGACGGGGGAGTTAGCGGGAAACCACGAGCAGTACTTC. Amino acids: CSAGTGELAGNHEQYF.

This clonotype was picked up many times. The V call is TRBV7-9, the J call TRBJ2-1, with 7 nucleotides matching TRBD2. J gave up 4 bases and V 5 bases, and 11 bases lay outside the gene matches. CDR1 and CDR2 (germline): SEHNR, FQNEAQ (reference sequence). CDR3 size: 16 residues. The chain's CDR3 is CASSPPGGRYYNEQFF. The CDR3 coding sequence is TGTGCCAGCAGCCCACCGGGCGGGAGATATTACAATGAGCAGTTCTTC.

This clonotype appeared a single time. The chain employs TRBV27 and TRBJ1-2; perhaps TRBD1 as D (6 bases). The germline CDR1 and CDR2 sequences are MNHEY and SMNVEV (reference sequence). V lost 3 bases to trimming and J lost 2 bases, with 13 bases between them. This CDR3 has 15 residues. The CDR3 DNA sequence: TGTGCCAGCAGTTTGCGGACAGACCAGAACTATGGCTACACCTTC. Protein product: CASSLRTDQNYGYTF.

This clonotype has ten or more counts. The CDR3 sequence is CASSFSLPREGWGGYTF. The CDR3 region has the DNA TGTGCCAGCAGTTTTTCGCTTCCCAGGGAAGGCTGGGGGGGCTACACCTTC. J is TRBJ1-2 and V is TRBV25-1; D might be TRBD1 (5 bases). The germline gives CDR1 MGHDK, CDR2 SYGVNS. The CDR3 contains 17 residues. V gave up 5 bases and J gave up 8 bases, with 27 bases separating them.

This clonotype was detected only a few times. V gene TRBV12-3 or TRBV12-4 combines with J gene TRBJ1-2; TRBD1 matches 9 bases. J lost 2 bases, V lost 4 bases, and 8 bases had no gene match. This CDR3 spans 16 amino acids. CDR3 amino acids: CASSSPRDRENYGYTF. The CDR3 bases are TGTGCCAGCAGTTCCCCGAGGGACAGGGAAAACTATGGCTACACCTTC.

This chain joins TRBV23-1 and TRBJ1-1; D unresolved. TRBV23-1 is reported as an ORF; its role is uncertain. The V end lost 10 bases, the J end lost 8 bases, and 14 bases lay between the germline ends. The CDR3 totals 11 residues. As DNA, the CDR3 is TGCGCCACCCAGCGAGGCGGAGAAGCTTTCTTT. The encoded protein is CATQRGGEAFF.

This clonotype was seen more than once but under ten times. In DNA form, the CDR3 reads TGTGCCAGCAGCTCATCGATAGATGAGCAGTTCTTC. Amino acids: CASSSSIDEQFF. The V gene is TRBV7-9, the J gene TRBJ2-1, with D uncertain. This CDR3 spans 12 amino acids. V was pared by 4 bases and J by 8 bases, with 9 bases between. CDR1 is SEHNR and CDR2 is FQNEAQ in the germline V gene (reference sequence).

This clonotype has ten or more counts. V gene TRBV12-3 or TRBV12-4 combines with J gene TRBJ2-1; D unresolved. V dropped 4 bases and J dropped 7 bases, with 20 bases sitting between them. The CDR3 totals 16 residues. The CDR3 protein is CASSSPKSASLNEQFF. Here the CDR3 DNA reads TGTGCCAGCAGTTCCCCGAAGTCGGCTAGTTTGAATGAGCAGTTCTTC.

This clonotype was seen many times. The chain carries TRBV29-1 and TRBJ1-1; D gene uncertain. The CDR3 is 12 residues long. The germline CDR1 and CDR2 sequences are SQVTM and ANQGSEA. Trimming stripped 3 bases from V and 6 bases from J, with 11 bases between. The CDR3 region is CSVEAVGPEAFF. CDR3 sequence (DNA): TGCAGCGTTGAGGCGGTAGGACCTGAAGCTTTCTTT.

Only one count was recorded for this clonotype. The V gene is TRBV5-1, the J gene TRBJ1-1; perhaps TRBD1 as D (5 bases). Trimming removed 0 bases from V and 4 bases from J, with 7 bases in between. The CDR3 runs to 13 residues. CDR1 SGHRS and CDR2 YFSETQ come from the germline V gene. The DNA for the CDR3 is TGCGCCAGCAGCTTGGGGGGACGCACTGAAGCTTTCTTT. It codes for CASSLGGRTEAFF.

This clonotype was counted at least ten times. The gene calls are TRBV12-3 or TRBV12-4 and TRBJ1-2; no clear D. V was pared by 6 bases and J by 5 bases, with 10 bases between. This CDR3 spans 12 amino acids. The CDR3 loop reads CASSPRGYGYTF. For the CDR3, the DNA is TGTGCCAGCAGCCCACGAGGGTATGGCTACACCTTC.

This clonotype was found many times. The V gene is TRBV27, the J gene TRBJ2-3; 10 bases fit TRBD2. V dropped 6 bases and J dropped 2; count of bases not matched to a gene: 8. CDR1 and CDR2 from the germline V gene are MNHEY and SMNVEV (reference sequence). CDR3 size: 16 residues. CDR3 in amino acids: CASSQTAGGPTDTQYF. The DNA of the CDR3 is TGTGCCAGCAGCCAAACAGCGGGGGGGCCCACAGATACGCAGTATTTT.

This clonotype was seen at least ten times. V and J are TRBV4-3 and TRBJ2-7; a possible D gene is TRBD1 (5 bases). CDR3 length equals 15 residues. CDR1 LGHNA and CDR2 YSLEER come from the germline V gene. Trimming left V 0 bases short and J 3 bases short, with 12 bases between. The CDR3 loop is CASSQDGAGHYEQYF. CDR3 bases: TGCGCCAGCAGCCAAGATGGGGCAGGCCACTACGAGCAGTACTTC.

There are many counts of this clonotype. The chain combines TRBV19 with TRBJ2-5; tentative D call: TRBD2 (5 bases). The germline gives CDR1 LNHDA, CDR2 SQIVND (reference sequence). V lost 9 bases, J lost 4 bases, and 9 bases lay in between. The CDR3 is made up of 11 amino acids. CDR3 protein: CARGGGETQYF. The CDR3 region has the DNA TGTGCCAGAGGAGGCGGAGAGACCCAGTACTTC.

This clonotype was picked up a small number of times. CDR3 sequence (DNA): TGTGCCAGCAAGAACAGGGTTTACAATGAGCAGTTCTTC. This encodes CASKNRVYNEQFF. This chain links TRBV6-2 or TRBV6-3 with TRBJ2-1, with a weak D call TRBD1 (6 bases). This CDR3 has 13 amino acids. The germline V gene encodes CDR1 MNHEY and CDR2 SVGEGT. V was shortened by 7 bases and J by 4 bases, with 11 bases between the two germline ends.

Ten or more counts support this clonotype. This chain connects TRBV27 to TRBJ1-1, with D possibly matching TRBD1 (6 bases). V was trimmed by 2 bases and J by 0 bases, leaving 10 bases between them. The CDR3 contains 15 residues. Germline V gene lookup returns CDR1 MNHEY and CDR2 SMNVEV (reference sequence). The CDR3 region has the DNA TGTGCCAGCAGTTTACTACAGGGTATGAACACTGAAGCTTTCTTT. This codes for CASSLLQGMNTEAFF.

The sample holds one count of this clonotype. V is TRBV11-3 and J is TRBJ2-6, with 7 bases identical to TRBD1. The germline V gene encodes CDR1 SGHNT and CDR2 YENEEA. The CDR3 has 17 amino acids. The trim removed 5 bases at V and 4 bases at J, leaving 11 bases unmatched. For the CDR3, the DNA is TGTGCCAGCAGCCCGAGGACAGGAGCCGGCGGGGCCAACGTCCTGACTTTC. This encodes CASSPRTGAGGANVLTF. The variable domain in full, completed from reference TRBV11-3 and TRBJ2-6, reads EAGVVQSPRYKIIEKKQPVAFWCNPISGHNTLYWYLQNLGQGPELLIRYENEEAVDDSQLPKDRFSAERLKGVDSTLKIQPAELGDSAVYLCASSPRTGAGGANVLTFGAGSRLTVL.